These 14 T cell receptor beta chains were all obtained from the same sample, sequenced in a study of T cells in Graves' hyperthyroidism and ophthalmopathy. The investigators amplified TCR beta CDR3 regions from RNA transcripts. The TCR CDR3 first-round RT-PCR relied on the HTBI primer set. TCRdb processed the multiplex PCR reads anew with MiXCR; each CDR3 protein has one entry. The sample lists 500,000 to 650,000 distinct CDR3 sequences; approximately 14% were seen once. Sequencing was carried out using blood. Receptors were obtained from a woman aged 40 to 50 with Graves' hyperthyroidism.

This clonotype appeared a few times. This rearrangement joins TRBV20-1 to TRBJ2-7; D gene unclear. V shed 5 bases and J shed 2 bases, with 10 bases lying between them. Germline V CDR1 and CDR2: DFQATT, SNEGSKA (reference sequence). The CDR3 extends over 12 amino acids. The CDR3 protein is CSAPSATYEQYF. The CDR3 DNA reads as TGCAGTGCTCCCAGCGCGACCTACGAGCAGTACTTC.

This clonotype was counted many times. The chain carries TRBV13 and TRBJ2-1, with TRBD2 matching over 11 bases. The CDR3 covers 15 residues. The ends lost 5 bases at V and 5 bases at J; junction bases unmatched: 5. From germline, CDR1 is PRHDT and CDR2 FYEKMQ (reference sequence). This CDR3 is CASSLGLAANNEQFF. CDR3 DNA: TGTGCCAGCAGCCTGGGACTAGCGGCCAACAATGAGCAGTTCTTC.

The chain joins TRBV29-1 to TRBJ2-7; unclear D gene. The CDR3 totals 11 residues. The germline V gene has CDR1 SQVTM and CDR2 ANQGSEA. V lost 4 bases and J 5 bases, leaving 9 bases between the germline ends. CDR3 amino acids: CSVVLGNEQYF. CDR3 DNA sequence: TGCAGCGTTGTTCTAGGTAACGAGCAGTACTTC.

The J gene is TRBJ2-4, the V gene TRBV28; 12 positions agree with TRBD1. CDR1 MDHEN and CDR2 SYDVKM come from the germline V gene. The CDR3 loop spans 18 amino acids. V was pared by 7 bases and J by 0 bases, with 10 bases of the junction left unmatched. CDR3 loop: CASKPGTGGPPAKNIQYF. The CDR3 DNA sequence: TGTGCCAGCAAGCCTGGGACAGGGGGCCCCCCAGCCAAAAACATTCAGTACTTC.

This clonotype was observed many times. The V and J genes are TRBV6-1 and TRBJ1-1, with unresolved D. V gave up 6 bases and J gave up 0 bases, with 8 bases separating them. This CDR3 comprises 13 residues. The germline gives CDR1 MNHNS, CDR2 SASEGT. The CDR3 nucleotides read TGTGCCAGCAGCAATAGGTTGAACACTGAAGCTTTCTTT. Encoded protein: CASSNRLNTEAFF.

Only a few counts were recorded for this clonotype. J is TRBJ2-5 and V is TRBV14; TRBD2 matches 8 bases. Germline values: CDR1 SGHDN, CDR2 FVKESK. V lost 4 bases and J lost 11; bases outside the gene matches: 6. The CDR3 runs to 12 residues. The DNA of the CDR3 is TGTGCCAGCAGCCTTATAGCGGGACATCAGTACTTC. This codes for CASSLIAGHQYF.

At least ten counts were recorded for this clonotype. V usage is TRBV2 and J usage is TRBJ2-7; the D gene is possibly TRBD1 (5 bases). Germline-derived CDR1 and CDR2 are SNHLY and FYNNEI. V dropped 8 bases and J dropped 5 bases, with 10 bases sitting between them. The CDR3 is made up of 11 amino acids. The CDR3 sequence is CASSRVDEQYF. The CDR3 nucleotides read TGTGCCAGCTCCAGGGTCGACGAGCAGTACTTC.

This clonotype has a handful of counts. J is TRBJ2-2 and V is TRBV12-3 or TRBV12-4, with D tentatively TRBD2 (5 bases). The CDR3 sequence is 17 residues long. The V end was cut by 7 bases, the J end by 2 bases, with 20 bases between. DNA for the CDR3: TGTGCCAGCATCCCGGGTGGACTTTTAATTAACACCGGGGAGCTGTTTTTT. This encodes CASIPGGLLINTGELFF.

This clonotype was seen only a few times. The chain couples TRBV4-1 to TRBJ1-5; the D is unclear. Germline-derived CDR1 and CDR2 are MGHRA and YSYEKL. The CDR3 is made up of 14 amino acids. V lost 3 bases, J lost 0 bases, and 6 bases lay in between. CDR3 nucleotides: TGCGCCAGCAGCCAGCGCGATAGCAATCAGCCCCAGCATTTT. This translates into CASSQRDSNQPQHF.

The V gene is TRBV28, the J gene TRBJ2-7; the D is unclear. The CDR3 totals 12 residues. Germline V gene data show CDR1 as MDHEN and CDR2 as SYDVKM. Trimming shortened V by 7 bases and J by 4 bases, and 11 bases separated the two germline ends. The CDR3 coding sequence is TGTGCCAGCAATGCCCAGGATTACGAGCAGTACTTC. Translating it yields CASNAQDYEQYF.

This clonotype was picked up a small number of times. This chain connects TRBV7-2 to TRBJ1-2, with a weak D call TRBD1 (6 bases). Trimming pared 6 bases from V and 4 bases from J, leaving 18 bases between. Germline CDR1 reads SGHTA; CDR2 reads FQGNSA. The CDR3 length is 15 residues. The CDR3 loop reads CASSRDTGRSYGYTF. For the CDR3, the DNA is TGTGCCAGCAGTCGGGACACGGGGCGAAGCTATGGCTACACCTTC.

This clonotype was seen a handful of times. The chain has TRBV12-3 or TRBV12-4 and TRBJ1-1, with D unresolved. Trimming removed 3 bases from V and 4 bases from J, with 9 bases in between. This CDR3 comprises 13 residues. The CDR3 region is CASSFDRCTEAFF. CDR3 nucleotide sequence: TGTGCCAGCAGTTTCGACCGTTGCACTGAAGCTTTCTTT.

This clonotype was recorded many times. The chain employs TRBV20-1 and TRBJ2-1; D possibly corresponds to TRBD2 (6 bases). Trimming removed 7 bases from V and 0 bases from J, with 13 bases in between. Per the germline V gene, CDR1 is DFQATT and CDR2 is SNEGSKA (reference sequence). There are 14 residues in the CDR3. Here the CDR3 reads CSVSRESSYNEQFF. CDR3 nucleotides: TGCAGTGTCAGTCGGGAGTCCTCCTACAATGAGCAGTTCTTC.

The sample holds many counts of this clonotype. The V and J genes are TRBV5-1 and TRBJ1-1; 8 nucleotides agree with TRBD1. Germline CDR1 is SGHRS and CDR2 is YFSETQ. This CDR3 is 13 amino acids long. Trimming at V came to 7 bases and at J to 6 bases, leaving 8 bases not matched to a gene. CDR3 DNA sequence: TGCGCCAGCGCGGGAGACAGGGGACCTGAAGCTTTCTTT. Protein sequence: CASAGDRGPEAFF.